This T cell receptor beta chain was sequenced during a study of shared clonotypes between healthy human individuals. This clone was recorded a few times. Its antigen is still unknown. Assay: immunoSEQ multiplex PCR; the TCRdb copy retains only in-frame clones and omits some. Of about 2.5 million clones listed, under 95% are singletons. CDR1 and CDR2 from the germline V gene are SGHNT and YYREEE (reference sequence). This CDR3 has 12 residues. Trimming removed 3 bases at V and 8 bases at J, with 11 bases between. General study findings and limits: All-four-donor shared clonotypes had higher generation probabilities than non-shared clonotypes did. Rarefaction exposed incomplete sorted-subset sequencing despite large depth.

The TCR was taken from a man younger than 35 in good health. Some clones in this sample may be carry-over from other donors' samples. Sequenced material: naive CD4+ T cells from PBMCs. Stated subset: CD45RA+ positively selected. The chain is built from TRBV5-4 and TRBJ1-2, with D perhaps matching TRBD1 (6 bases). CDR3 sequence (DNA): TGTGCCAGCAGCTCGGACAGTTGGGGCTACACCTTC. Translation: CASSSDSWGYTF.